This TCR beta chain is from a study of shared clonotypes between healthy human individuals. The germline gives CDR1 SGHTA, CDR2 FQGNSA. The CDR3 is made up of 19 amino acids. V dropped 3 bases and J dropped 2 bases, with 23 bases sitting between them. Libraries were prepared by immunoSEQ multiplex PCR; TCRdb keeps only in-frame clonotypes and omits some of them. The sample has 2.3 million or so clones, 80% to 95% seen once. The receptor's source is a man aged 18 to 30 in good health. Some clones in this sample may be carry-over from other donors' samples. The sample comprised naive CD4+ T cells from PBMCs. Documented subset: CD45RA+ positively selected. This chain connects TRBV7-2 to TRBJ1-5, with a possible D match to TRBD1 (6 bases). In nucleotides, the CDR3 is TGTGCCAGCAGCTTTAGTGCTATCGGGGGGGCGCGGGGCAATCAGCCCCAGCATTTT. Translating it yields CASSFSAIGGARGNQPQHF. The whole variable domain, filled in from reference TRBV7-2 and TRBJ1-5, reads GAGVSQSPSNKVTEKGKDVELRCDPISGHTALYWYRQSLGQGLEFLIYFQGNSAPDKSGLPSDRFSAERTGGSVSTLTIQRTQQEDSAVYLCASSFSAIGGARGNQPQHFGDGTRLSIL.